Each of the 23 T cell receptor beta chains below was sequenced from the same sample in a study of molecular identifiers for immune sequencing clone quantification. MiXCR was run by TCRdb on the PCR reads, yielding one entry per CDR3 protein. In the table there are about 100,000 distinct CDR3 sequences, under 40% of which are singletons. Sequenced: naive CD8+ T cells from blood, with Jurkat cell RNA spiked in. Indicated subset: FACS-sorted CD8+CD4-CCR7+CD45RA+ naive T cells. These receptors were collected from a human donor in good health. Some libraries in this study had Jurkat cell RNA spiked in.

The rearrangement links TRBV12-3 or TRBV12-4 to TRBJ2-1, with D tentatively TRBD2 (6 bases). The CDR3 has 15 residues. V lost 8 bases to trimming and J lost 1 base, with 15 bases between them. CDR3 loop: CASASPGVSYNEQFF. In nucleotides, the CDR3 is TGTGCCAGCGCCTCCCCGGGAGTTTCCTACAATGAGCAGTTCTTC.

The gene calls are TRBV4-1 and TRBJ1-1; 7 positions match TRBD1. The CDR3 totals 14 residues. V trimming: 0 bases; J trimming: 6 bases; junction bases outside the gene matches: 4. The germline V gene has CDR1 MGHRA and CDR2 YSYEKL. This CDR3 is CASSQEQGKAEAFF. For the CDR3, the DNA is TGCGCCAGCAGCCAAGAACAGGGGAAAGCTGAAGCTTTCTTT.

The gene calls are TRBV29-1 and TRBJ2-1, with D perhaps assigned TRBD1 or TRBD2 (5 bases each). The germline gives CDR1 SQVTM, CDR2 ANQGSEA. Trimming removed 4 bases from V and 1 base from J, with 26 bases in between. CDR3 length: 19 amino acids. CDR3 nucleotides: TGCAGCGTTGTGGGCCGGAAGGCAAACAGGAGGTTGTCCTACAATGAGCAGTTCTTC. The encoded protein is CSVVGRKANRRLSYNEQFF.

This clonotype appeared once. The V call is TRBV12-3 or TRBV12-4, the J call TRBJ2-5, with TRBD2 identical over 12 bases. The CDR3 is 15 residues long. Trimming took 6 bases from V and 9 from J; bases not matched to a gene: 11. The CDR3 loop is CASSPGTSGLEAQYF. CDR3 DNA: TGTGCCAGCAGCCCCGGGACTAGCGGGCTGGAGGCCCAGTACTTC.

This clonotype was detected ten times or more. The V gene is TRBV5-1, the J gene TRBJ2-1; 11 nucleotides line up with TRBD1. CDR3 length: 12 amino acids. The germline V gene encodes CDR1 SGHRS and CDR2 YFSETQ. The junction had 0 bases not matched to a gene; V was cut back by 3 bases and J by 10 bases. The CDR3 nucleotides are TGCGCCAGCAGCTGGACAGGGGGCGAGCAGTTCTTC. It codes for CASSWTGGEQFF.

With respect to this clonotype: One base away lies a much larger clone, so this may be a sequencing read error. The chain carries TRBV28 and TRBJ2-7; no clear D gene. This CDR3 has 15 residues. With 1 base removed from V and 7 bases from J, the gap between germline ends came to 17 bases. CDR1 and CDR2 from the germline V gene are MDHEN and SYDVKM. The CDR3 sequence is CASSLYGRPLEEQYF. The DNA for the CDR3 is TGTGCCAGCAGTTTATATGGTCGGCCCCTCGAGGAGCAGTACTTC.

Concerning this clonotype itself: A read error is possible here, since a much larger clone lies one base away. The genes are TRBV28 and TRBJ2-7; D is uncertain. Trimming removed 3 bases at V and 7 bases at J, with 13 bases between. CDR3 length: 13 residues. The germline V gene encodes CDR1 MDHEN and CDR2 SYDVKM. The DNA of the CDR3 is TGTGCCAGCAGTTTCGGTTCGGGTATAGAGCAGTACTTC. It specifies CASSFGSGIEQYF.

This clonotype was seen repeatedly, ten times or more. V usage is TRBV5-6 and J usage is TRBJ1-2; 8 positions match TRBD1. The CDR3 extends over 15 amino acids. Germline trimming cut 0 bases from V and 2 bases from J; bases unmatched to any gene: 3. Germline CDR1 SGHDT, CDR2 YYEEEE. The DNA for the CDR3 is TGTGCCAGCAGCTTGGAACGGACAGGGAACTATGGCTACACCTTC. Its translation is CASSLERTGNYGYTF.

The V call is TRBV20-1, the J call TRBJ2-1, with D hard to call. The V gene's germline CDR1 is DFQATT and CDR2 SNEGSKA (reference sequence). The V end lost 0 bases, the J end lost 0 bases, and 6 bases lay between the germline ends. The CDR3 runs to 14 residues. As DNA, the CDR3 is TGCAGTGCTAGAGACTGGAGCTCCTACAATGAGCAGTTCTTC. Protein: CSARDWSSYNEQFF.

The chain links TRBV12-3 or TRBV12-4 to TRBJ2-3; 13 bases are shared with TRBD2. The CDR3 runs 17 residues. The junction had 9 bases not matched to a gene; V was cut back by 5 bases and J by 4 bases. In DNA form, the CDR3 reads TGTGCCAGCAGTCCGTGGACTAGCGGGAGAATAGCAGATACGCAGTATTTT. It translates to CASSPWTSGRIADTQYF.

This clonotype has a count of ten or more. V is TRBV7-6 and J is TRBJ1-5; D perhaps matches TRBD1 (6 bases). V was pared by 2 bases and J by 5 bases, with 16 bases between. The CDR3 spans 16 residues. Germline V gene sequence: CDR1 SGHVS, CDR2 FNYEAQ. The CDR3 coding sequence is TGTGCCAGCAGCTTAAGCCAGCCCGGGGGCCATCAGCCCCAGCATTTT. This sequence encodes CASSLSQPGGHQPQHF.

The V and J genes are TRBV20-1 and TRBJ2-2; D might be TRBD1 (5 bases). Trimming removed 3 bases from V and 6 bases from J, with 14 bases in between. Germline CDR1 DFQATT, CDR2 SNEGSKA (reference sequence). The CDR3 totals 14 residues. This chain's CDR3 is CSASQGFWAGELFF. The CDR3 DNA follows: TGCAGTGCTAGCCAGGGTTTTTGGGCCGGGGAGCTGTTTTTT.

Comment on this clonotype: The junction does not match germline at one end; this may be a read error. J is TRBJ2-3 and V is TRBV20-1; possible D gene TRBD2, 5 bases. The CDR3 is made up of 14 amino acids. Germline CDR1 and CDR2: DFQATT and SNEGSKA (reference sequence). The DNA of the CDR3 is TGCAGTGCCCCACTGGGGAGCAACCCAGATACGCAGAATTTT. Protein: CSAPLGSNPDTQNF.

The chain joins TRBV15 to TRBJ2-2; TRBD2 matches 7 bases. V shed 8 bases and J 4 bases; nucleotides not matched to a gene: 10. CDR3 length equals 15 residues. The germline V gene encodes CDR1 LNHNV and CDR2 YYDKDF (reference sequence). CDR3 sequence: CATQGWREITGELFF. CDR3 nucleotides: TGTGCCACCCAAGGTTGGCGGGAGATCACCGGGGAGCTGTTTTTT.

This clonotype has only a few counts. The chain joins TRBV18 to TRBJ2-6; D remains unclear. The CDR3 runs to 14 residues. V was trimmed by 3 bases and J by 2 bases, leaving 5 bases between them. Looked up from germline, CDR1 is KGHSH and CDR2 is LQKENI. The CDR3 sequence: CASSPDPGANVLTF. The CDR3 DNA is TGTGCCAGCTCACCGGACCCTGGGGCCAACGTCCTGACTTTC.

This clonotype appeared many times. The CDR3 sequence is CASSWTSGFKNIQYF. CDR3 coding DNA: TGTGCCAGCAGTTGGACTAGCGGGTTTAAAAACATTCAGTACTTC. This sequence joins TRBV28 and TRBJ2-4; 11 positions match TRBD2. Unmatched junction bases numbered 3, after V lost 4 bases and J lost 4 bases. The germline V gene encodes CDR1 MDHEN and CDR2 SYDVKM. The CDR3 has 15 residues.

The chain carries TRBV6-1 and TRBJ2-1; weak D call: TRBD2 (5 bases). Between the trimmed V and J ends, which lost 3 bases and 13 bases, there was a span of 16 bases. Germline V gene lookup returns CDR1 MNHNS and CDR2 SASEGT. The CDR3 loop spans 13 amino acids. CDR3 loop: CASSDTVWTQQFF. The DNA of the CDR3 is TGTGCCAGCAGTGATACGGTATGGACTCAACAGTTCTTC.

To note about this clonotype: One end of the junction varies from germline; a read error may be responsible. The chain has TRBV7-7 and TRBJ2-2; either TRBD1 or TRBD2 may fit D (5 bases each). Germline lookup yields CDR1 SSHAT and CDR2 FNYEAQ (reference sequence). This CDR3 contains 22 residues. CDR3 residues: CASSLFPGAATEDIPNTGELFF. CDR3 nucleotides: TGTGCTAGCAGCTTATTCCCCGGGGCAGCGACGGAGGACATTCCGAACACCGGGGAGCTGTTTTTT.

The chain has TRBV11-2 and TRBJ1-2, with D maybe TRBD1 (5 bases). CDR1 and CDR2 (germline): SGHAT, FQNNGV. V lost 1 base, J lost 4 bases, and 10 bases lay in between. This CDR3 is 14 amino acids long. The CDR3 region is CASSLVAGGYGYTF. The CDR3 DNA follows: TGTGCCAGCAGCTTAGTTGCGGGGGGCTATGGCTACACCTTC. The whole variable domain, filled in from reference TRBV11-2 and TRBJ1-2, reads EAGVAQSPRYKIIEKRQSVAFWCNPISGHATLYWYQQILGQGPKLLIQFQNNGVVDDSQLPKDRFSAERLKGVDSTLKIQPAKLEDSAVYLCASSLVAGGYGYTFGSGTRLTVV.

This clonotype has a handful of counts. The gene calls are TRBV6-4 and TRBJ2-1; a weak D match, TRBD2 (5 bases). The CDR3 runs 16 residues. The germline V gene encodes CDR1 MRHNA and CDR2 SNTAGT. Trimming cost V 5 bases and J 0 bases, with 14 bases left between them. Here the CDR3 DNA reads TGTGCCAGCAGTCCCCGCGGAGGAAGCTCCTACAATGAGCAGTTCTTC. Translated, it gives CASSPRGGSSYNEQFF.

This clonotype was seen more than once but under ten times. V and J are TRBV6-2 or TRBV6-3 and TRBJ2-3; D might be TRBD1 (5 bases). The CDR3 contains 16 residues. Germline loops: CDR1 MNHEY, CDR2 SVGEGT. Trimming stripped 9 bases from V and 0 bases from J, with 19 bases between. The CDR3 protein is CARNYYRKTSTDTQYF. In DNA, the CDR3 is TGTGCCAGGAACTATTACAGGAAGACTAGCACAGATACGCAGTATTTT.

The genes are TRBV24-1 and TRBJ2-5; no clear D gene. The CDR3 is 12 amino acids. Trimming stripped 4 bases from V and 1 base from J, with 3 bases between. Germline V lookup: CDR1 KGHDR, CDR2 SFDVKD. The CDR3 DNA reads as TGTGCCACCAGTGACCGCCAAGAGACCCAGTACTTC. Amino acid sequence: CATSDRQETQYF.

The chain recombines TRBV6-5 with TRBJ2-1, with D tentatively TRBD1 (6 bases). CDR1 and CDR2 from the germline V gene are MNHEY and SVGAGI. Deletions cut 3 bases from V and 7 bases from J, with 10 bases between. This CDR3 spans 13 amino acids. Written as DNA, the CDR3 is TGTGCCAGCAGTTATGGGGGCTTAAATGAGCAGTTCTTC. Protein sequence: CASSYGGLNEQFF.